This TCR beta chain was obtained from a study of blood T cells in healthy people across ages. The CDR3 is made up of 12 amino acids. The germline V gene has CDR1 MDHEN and CDR2 SYDVKM. With V trimmed by 5 bases and J by 7 bases, 3 bases remained unmatched. Primed by a sample-barcoded 5' primer and a J-beta primer mix, a second PCR proceeded for roughly 6 to 12 cycles. TCRdb processed the 5' RACE reads anew with MiXCR; each CDR3 protein has one entry. In the table there are about 800,000 distinct CDR3 sequences, just under 25% of which are singletons. This clonotype was observed a few times. The same specimen was also included in a second study, on T cells of mothers and their children.

This clonotype was obtained from a boy under 18 in good health. Specimen: blood. This chain joins TRBV28 and TRBJ1-1, with 8 bases fitting TRBD1. The CDR3 reads CASSPDRVEAFF. As DNA, the CDR3 is TGTGCCAGCAGTCCGGACAGGGTTGAAGCTTTCTTT.